Shown below are 26 T cell receptor beta chains from a single sample sequenced in a study of CD8 T cells in ankylosing spondylitis. In TCRdb, the 5' RACE reads were re-called with MiXCR into one record per CDR3 protein. The sample holds 210,000 or so distinct CDR3 sequences, less than 9.5% seen once. The specimen sequenced was blood, either unsorted or a sorted T cell fraction (not recorded which). All receptors derive from a female donor with ankylosing spondylitis or in good health (not recorded which).

This clonotype was detected many times. The rearrangement joins TRBV6-2 or TRBV6-3 to TRBJ2-7; D gene unclear. The CDR3 extends over 14 amino acids. V lost 7 bases to trimming and J lost 4 bases, with 17 bases between them. Germline CDR1 MNHEY, CDR2 SVGEGT. The CDR3 DNA follows: TGTGCCAGCACCCCCGCCAACGGAGCGTACGAGCAGTACTTC. The encoded protein is CASTPANGAYEQYF.

This clonotype was detected many times. The rearrangement links TRBV6-1 to TRBJ2-7; D gene uncertain. Per the germline V gene, CDR1 is MNHNS and CDR2 is SASEGT. The CDR3 is 14 residues long. V was trimmed by 4 bases and J by 3 bases, leaving 13 bases between them. The CDR3 coding sequence is TGTGCCAGCAGTGTTCCGTCGGGCCGCTACGAGCAGTACTTC. This sequence encodes CASSVPSGRYEQYF.

This clonotype was detected ten times or more. The genes are TRBV27 and TRBJ2-2; D gene uncertain. The CDR3 has 15 amino acids. Trimming cost V 0 bases and J 7 bases, with 12 bases left between them. Germline V gene sequence: CDR1 MNHEY, CDR2 SMNVEV (reference sequence). The DNA of the CDR3 is TGTGCCAGCAGTTTATCGCCCGTTGGTAGCGGGGAGCTGTTTTTT. It encodes CASSLSPVGSGELFF.

Many counts were recorded for this clonotype. This sequence joins TRBV29-1 and TRBJ2-7; D might be TRBD1 or TRBD2, each matching 5 bases. The CDR3 loop spans 14 amino acids. Per germline, CDR1 SQVTM and CDR2 ANQGSEA. V shed 1 base and J shed 2 bases, with 12 bases lying between them. The DNA for the CDR3 is TGCAGCGTTGAAGGAGGGGCGGAAACCTACGAGCAGTACTTC. Protein sequence: CSVEGGAETYEQYF.

In this sample, this clonotype turned up many times. The chain is built from TRBV20-1 and TRBJ1-1; 7 bases are a match to TRBD1. Trimming removed 1 base from V and 3 bases from J; junction bases left unmatched: 11. CDR1 is DFQATT and CDR2 is SNEGSKA in the germline V gene (reference sequence). This CDR3 region has 16 residues. CDR3 residues: CSARGRRGRGDTEAFF. CDR3 DNA: TGCAGTGCTAGAGGTCGTAGGGGGCGTGGGGACACTGAAGCTTTCTTT.

This clonotype was observed a handful of times. The chain recombines TRBV11-3 with TRBJ2-2; possible D gene TRBD2, 6 bases. The V gene's germline CDR1 is SGHNT and CDR2 YENEEA. V was clipped by 5 bases and J by 1 base, with 11 bases between them. The length of the CDR3 is 15 residues. CDR3 protein: CASSLEGGNTGELFF. The CDR3 DNA reads as TGTGCCAGCAGCCTCGAGGGAGGGAACACCGGGGAGCTGTTTTTT.

The sample holds a few counts of this clonotype. The rearrangement links TRBV7-6 to TRBJ2-2; 7 bases fit TRBD2. The V gene end was trimmed by 5 bases and the J gene end by 7 bases; junction bases not matched to a gene: 10. This CDR3 is 15 amino acids long. CDR1 is SGHVS, CDR2 FNYEAQ, per germline. The CDR3 spells CASSARDYEIGELFF. The CDR3 nucleotides are TGTGCCAGCAGCGCCCGGGACTACGAGATCGGGGAGCTGTTTTTT.

This clonotype was recorded at least ten times. This chain links TRBV10-3 with TRBJ2-5; 10 nucleotides align to TRBD2. The CDR3 totals 15 residues. Trimming at V came to 4 bases and at J to 0 bases, leaving 2 bases not matched to a gene. Germline V CDR1 and CDR2: ENHRY, SYGVKD. This CDR3 is CAISGAGGDQETQYF. For the CDR3, the DNA is TGTGCCATCAGTGGAGCGGGAGGGGACCAAGAGACCCAGTACTTC.

The gene calls are TRBV28 and TRBJ1-6, with no clear D. CDR3 length: 13 amino acids. Trimming took 3 bases from V and 7 from J, leaving 7 bases between them. Germline CDR1 and CDR2: MDHEN and SYDVKM. The CDR3 bases are TGTGCCAGCAGTTTCCGGGAAAATTCACCCCTCCACTTT. Protein sequence: CASSFRENSPLHF.

Worth noting for this clonotype: A read error may explain this, as a much larger clone is one base away. The chain is built from TRBV10-2 and TRBJ2-1; D might be TRBD2 (6 bases). Per germline, CDR1 WSHSY and CDR2 SAAADI. The CDR3 runs 15 residues. For the CDR3, the DNA is TGCACCAGCAGCCGATTAGCGGACTCCTACAATGAGCAGTTCTTC. It encodes CTSSRLADSYNEQFF.

This clonotype was seen at least ten times. The V gene is TRBV7-2, the J gene TRBJ2-5, with unresolved D. The CDR3 runs 12 residues. Germline-derived CDR1 and CDR2 are SGHTA and FQGNSA. Trimming removed 5 bases at V and 7 bases at J, with 11 bases between. The CDR3 bases are TGTGCCAGCAGCACTCGCTTGGGGACCCAGTACTTC. Protein: CASSTRLGTQYF.

In the case of this clonotype: Its ends do not fully match the called genes, so a read error is possible. The rearrangement links TRBV7-9 to TRBJ2-7; 9 nucleotides agree with TRBD2. CDR1 and CDR2 (germline): SEHNR, FQNEAQ (reference sequence). The CDR3 consists of 14 residues. In nucleotides, the CDR3 is TGTGTCAGCAGTTTAGCGGGAGAGGGGACCGAGCAGTACTTC. Protein: CVSSLAGEGTEQYF.

This clonotype was seen many times. The chain links TRBV5-1 to TRBJ2-1; D possibly corresponds to TRBD2 (6 bases). Germline V gene lookup returns CDR1 SGHRS and CDR2 YFSETQ. V lost 2 bases and J 0 bases, leaving 15 bases between the germline ends. The CDR3 is 17 residues long. CDR3 nucleotides: TGCGCCAGCAGCTTTGGGGGGACGACACTCTCCTACAATGAGCAGTTCTTC. It translates to CASSFGGTTLSYNEQFF.

This clonotype was seen many times. This chain connects TRBV2 to TRBJ1-1; D uncertain. Looked up from germline, CDR1 is SNHLY and CDR2 is FYNNEI. The V end was cut by 1 base, the J end by 2 bases, with 5 bases between. The CDR3 has 13 residues. The CDR3 loop reads CASSEGLNTEAFF. As DNA, the CDR3 is TGTGCCAGCAGTGAAGGGCTAAACACTGAAGCTTTCTTT.

In this sample, this clonotype turned up a few times. The chain couples TRBV29-1 to TRBJ1-2, with 9 bases that match TRBD1. The CDR3 runs to 17 residues. In germline, CDR1 is SQVTM, CDR2 ANQGSEA. Trimming cost V 6 bases and J 0 bases; bases outside gene matches: 14. The chain's CDR3 is CSVGGDRAKPSNYGYTF. CDR3 in DNA: TGCAGCGTGGGTGGGGACAGGGCCAAGCCCTCTAACTATGGCTACACCTTC.

This chain connects TRBV10-3 to TRBJ2-1; 10 positions agree with TRBD1. The V gene's germline CDR1 is ENHRY and CDR2 SYGVKD. The J segment lost 12 bases and the V segment lost 4 bases, leaving 9 bases of the junction unmatched. CDR3 length equals 14 residues. The CDR3 here is CAISGPGQGSGQFF. The DNA for the CDR3 is TGTGCCATCAGTGGGCCGGGACAGGGGTCGGGGCAGTTCTTC.

This clonotype was counted many times. This rearrangement joins TRBV29-1 to TRBJ2-5, with TRBD1 matching 9 bases. The CDR3 is made up of 13 amino acids. J lost 1 base, V lost 7 bases, and 4 bases had no gene match. Germline assignment: CDR1 SQVTM and CDR2 ANQGSEA. The CDR3 DNA reads TGCAGCGCTGAGGGACAGGGCCAAGAGACCCAGTACTTC. This codes for CSAEGQGQETQYF.

Ten or more counts support this clonotype. V gene TRBV5-1 combines with J gene TRBJ1-6; D remains ambiguous. Trimming shortened V by 2 bases and J by 0 bases, and 9 bases separated the two germline ends. The CDR3 spans 16 residues. Germline loops: CDR1 SGHRS, CDR2 YFSETQ. CDR3 region: CASSFLGNSYNSPLHF. Here the CDR3 DNA reads TGCGCCAGCAGCTTCCTGGGAAACTCCTATAATTCACCCCTCCACTTT.

This clonotype showed up many times. The chain employs TRBV6-5 and TRBJ1-3; D remains unclear. The germline V gene encodes CDR1 MNHEY and CDR2 SVGAGI. The V end was cut by 4 bases, the J end by 2 bases, with 12 bases between. CDR3 size: 15 residues. The CDR3 DNA follows: TGTGCCAGCAGTTCAGGACGCTTCGCTGGAAACACCATATATTTT. Residues: CASSSGRFAGNTIYF.

This rearrangement joins TRBV15 to TRBJ2-5; possible D gene TRBD2, 5 bases. V gave up 1 base and J gave up 5 bases, with 11 bases separating them. This CDR3 spans 14 amino acids. CDR1 and CDR2 (germline): LNHNV, YYDKDF (reference sequence). The CDR3 region has the DNA TGTGCCACCAGCAGAGGAGGCACGGGGGAGACCCAGTACTTC. It codes for CATSRGGTGETQYF.

This clonotype was seen repeatedly, ten times or more. The chain carries TRBV3-1 and TRBJ1-6; tentative D call: TRBD1 (5 bases). V lost 4 bases, J lost 10 bases, and 14 bases lay in between. The V gene's germline CDR1 is LGHDT and CDR2 YNNKEL (reference sequence). The length of the CDR3 is 14 residues. The CDR3 spells CASSRLTGGSPLHF. The CDR3 nucleotides are TGTGCCAGCAGCCGCCTGACTGGGGGATCACCCCTCCACTTT.

There are many counts of this clonotype. The chain recombines TRBV6-2 or TRBV6-3 with TRBJ1-5; 7 positions match TRBD1. The length of the CDR3 is 17 residues. V lost 6 bases and J lost 9; bases outside the gene matches: 20. From germline, CDR1 is MNHEY and CDR2 SVGEGT. The CDR3 spells CASSHTLTGYHQRPQHF. As DNA, the CDR3 is TGTGCCAGCAGCCATACCTTGACAGGGTACCATCAGCGGCCCCAGCATTTT.

This clonotype was counted ten times or more. The gene calls are TRBV29-1 and TRBJ1-1; D uncertain. Between the trimmed V and J ends, which lost 4 bases and 0 bases, there was a span of 9 bases. Germline V gene lookup returns CDR1 SQVTM and CDR2 ANQGSEA. This CDR3 is built from 13 residues. CDR3 bases: TGCAGCGTTGGGAGGGTGGTGAACACTGAAGCTTTCTTT. Translation: CSVGRVVNTEAFF.

This clonotype was observed at least ten times. This rearrangement joins TRBV6-2 or TRBV6-3 to TRBJ2-1, with D possibly TRBD2 on 5 matching bases. The CDR3 sequence is 13 residues long. Per germline, CDR1 MNHEY and CDR2 SVGEGT. The ends were cut back, 8 bases at V and 9 bases at J, with 17 bases in the middle. The CDR3: CASSIGLAGEQFF. The CDR3, as DNA: TGTGCCAGCTCCATTGGACTGGCCGGTGAGCAGTTCTTC.

In this sample, this clonotype turned up many times. This sequence joins TRBV7-8 and TRBJ2-7, with D possibly TRBD2 on 6 matching bases. With 5 bases removed from V and 6 bases from J, the gap between germline ends came to 20 bases. Per germline, CDR1 SGHVS and CDR2 FQNEAQ. The CDR3 runs 15 residues. The CDR3 is CASSPWGGRNGEQYF. CDR3 in DNA: TGTGCCAGCAGCCCCTGGGGAGGCAGGAATGGCGAGCAGTACTTC.

On this clonotype itself: A much larger clone sits a single nucleotide away, making a read error possible. The genes are TRBV29-1 and TRBJ2-2, with D possibly called TRBD1 or TRBD2 (6 bases each). Trimming shortened V by 5 bases and J by 6 bases, and 13 bases separated the two germline ends. CDR3 length: 13 residues. Germline CDR1 and CDR2: SQVTM and ANQGSEA. The CDR3 DNA reads as TGCAGCGTTACGTCCGGGGGCGCCGGGGAGCTGTTTTTT. Amino acid sequence: CSVTSGGAGELFF.